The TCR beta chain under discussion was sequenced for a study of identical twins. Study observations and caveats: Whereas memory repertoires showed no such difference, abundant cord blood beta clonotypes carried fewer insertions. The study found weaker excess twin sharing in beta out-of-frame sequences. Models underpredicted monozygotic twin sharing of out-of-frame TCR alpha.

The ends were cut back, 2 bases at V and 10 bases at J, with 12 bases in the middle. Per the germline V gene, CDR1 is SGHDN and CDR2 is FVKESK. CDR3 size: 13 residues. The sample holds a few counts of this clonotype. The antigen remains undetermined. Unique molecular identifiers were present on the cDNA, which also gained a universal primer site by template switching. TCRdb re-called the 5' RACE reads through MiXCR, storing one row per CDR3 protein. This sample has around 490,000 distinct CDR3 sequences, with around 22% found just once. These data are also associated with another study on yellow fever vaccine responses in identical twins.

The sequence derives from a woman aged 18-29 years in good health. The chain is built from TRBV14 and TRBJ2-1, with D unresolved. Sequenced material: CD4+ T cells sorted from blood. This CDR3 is CASSQFFPIEQFF. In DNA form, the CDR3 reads TGTGCCAGCAGCCAATTTTTTCCGATCGAGCAGTTCTTC.